A single sample is the source of the 32 T cell receptor beta chains below, sequenced in a study of cytomegalovirus exposure and HLA in healthy donors. PCR was performed using 60 Vbeta and 13 Jbeta primers. Sequencing used immunoSEQ multiplex PCR; TCRdb keeps in-frame clones, though not all of them. The table includes about 140,000 clones, roughly four fifths detected once. The sample was PBMCs. These receptors originate from a woman aged 55-75 years in good health and CMV-seropositive.

This sequence joins TRBV7-9 and TRBJ2-2, with TRBD1 matching over 9 bases. Germline V CDR1 and CDR2: SEHNR, FQNEAQ (reference sequence). J was trimmed by 1 base and V by 5 bases; bases with no gene match: 5. This CDR3 has 16 residues. The DNA of the CDR3 is TGTGCCAGCAGCCCCCGGGACAGGGAGAACACCGGGGAGCTGTTTTTT. Protein product: CASSPRDRENTGELFF. Full variable domain (outside the CDR3, taken from reference TRBV7-9 and TRBJ2-2): DTGVSQNPRHKITKRGQNVTFRCDPISEHNRLYWYRQTLGQGPEFLTYFQNEAQLEKSRLLSDRFSAERPKGSFSTLEIQRTEQGDSAMYLCASSPRDRENTGELFFGEGSRLTVL.

V usage is TRBV25-1 and J usage is TRBJ1-1, with 9 bases matching TRBD1. The CDR3 covers 18 residues. Germline trimming cut 1 base from V and 1 base from J; bases unmatched to any gene: 10. Per the germline V gene, CDR1 is MGHDK and CDR2 is SYGVNS. CDR3 sequence (DNA): TGTGCCAGCAGTGAATTGGAGGACAGGGGAGGTGGGAACACTGAAGCTTTCTTT. Encoded protein: CASSELEDRGGGNTEAFF.

As for this clone: This sample also contains other DNA sequences that code for the same CDR3. The rearrangement uses TRBV7-2 and TRBJ2-7, with a tentative D call TRBD1 (5 bases). CDR1 is SGHTA, CDR2 FQGNSA, per germline. Trimming shortened V by 5 bases and J by 3 bases, and 8 bases separated the two germline ends. The CDR3 loop spans 12 amino acids. In nucleotides, the CDR3 is TGTGCCAGCAGCGCGCAGGGCTACGAGCAGTACTTC. It specifies CASSAQGYEQYF.

In its sample, this clone was seen a few times. The chain uses TRBV28 and TRBJ2-7; D remains ambiguous. The CDR3 has 14 residues. Per the germline V gene, CDR1 is MDHEN and CDR2 is SYDVKM. The germline V and J ends were trimmed by 2 bases and 6 bases, with 14 bases remaining between them. The DNA of the CDR3 is TGTGCCAGCAGTTTACCTCCGACACCTTCCGAGCAGTACTTC. It encodes CASSLPPTPSEQYF.

The gene calls are TRBV5-4 and TRBJ2-3, with a possible D match to TRBD2 (5 bases). The CDR3 is 15 amino acids. Trimming removed 0 bases from V and 6 bases from J, with 14 bases in between. Germline CDR1 and CDR2: SGHNT and YYREEE (reference sequence). The CDR3 loop is CASSLDHRTGDTQYF. For the CDR3, the DNA is TGTGCCAGCAGCTTGGATCACAGAACGGGGGATACGCAGTATTTT.

This clone has more than one count but fewer than ten. V and J are TRBV28 and TRBJ2-1; 10 bases fit TRBD2. V lost 4 bases to trimming and J lost 8 bases; unmatched junction nucleotides: 11. CDR1 MDHEN and CDR2 SYDVKM come from the germline V gene. This CDR3 has 16 residues. CDR3: CASSSHPSGSVDEQFF. The CDR3 DNA follows: TGTGCCAGCAGTTCCCACCCTAGCGGGAGTGTCGATGAGCAGTTCTTC.

The chain couples TRBV5-1 to TRBJ2-5, with 7 bases fitting TRBD2. CDR3 size: 14 residues. Germline CDR1 SGHRS, CDR2 YFSETQ. The V and J ends lost 4 bases and 2 bases, in that order; junction bases with no gene match: 5. The CDR3 nucleotides are TGCGCCAGCAGCCGGGGGGATTTTCAAGAGACCCAGTACTTC. This sequence encodes CASSRGDFQETQYF.

V usage is TRBV27 and J usage is TRBJ2-1; D possibly corresponds to TRBD2 (5 bases). The CDR3 is 12 residues long. The V and J ends lost 3 bases and 8 bases respectively, with 8 bases between them. Germline CDR1 MNHEY, CDR2 SMNVEV (reference sequence). The CDR3 DNA sequence: TGTGCCAGCAGTTTTGTCGGGGATGAGCAGTTCTTC. Encoded protein: CASSFVGDEQFF.

The chain joins TRBV29-1 to TRBJ1-2; D might be TRBD1 (6 bases). The V gene's germline CDR1 is SQVTM and CDR2 ANQGSEA. V was shortened by 3 bases and J by 4 bases, with 9 bases between the two germline ends. The CDR3 runs 12 residues. CDR3 sequence: CSVEGGAYGYTF. In DNA, the CDR3 is TGCAGCGTTGAGGGGGGGGCCTATGGCTACACCTTC.

This chain uses TRBV27 with TRBJ2-7; 12 bases align to TRBD2. The trim removed 4 bases at V and 4 bases at J, leaving 5 bases unmatched. The CDR3 runs 15 residues. Germline loops: CDR1 MNHEY, CDR2 SMNVEV (reference sequence). CDR3 in amino acids: CASSYTGTSGYEQYF. For the CDR3, the DNA is TGTGCCAGCAGTTATACCGGGACTAGCGGGTACGAGCAGTACTTC.

With respect to this clone: This same CDR3 is encoded by further DNA sequences in the sample. V is TRBV11-2 and J is TRBJ2-3; D is uncertain. CDR3 length: 12 amino acids. Trimming took 5 bases from V and 0 from J, leaving 3 bases between them. Germline V gives CDR1 SGHAT, CDR2 FQNNGV. Here the CDR3 DNA reads TGTGCCAGCAGCCTCAGCACAGATACGCAGTATTTT. Translated: CASSLSTDTQYF. Full variable domain (missing parts from reference TRBV11-2 and TRBJ2-3): EAGVAQSPRYKIIEKRQSVAFWCNPISGHATLYWYQQILGQGPKLLIQFQNNGVVDDSQLPKDRFSAERLKGVDSTLKIQPAKLEDSAVYLCASSLSTDTQYFGPGTRLTVL.

A single count supports this clone. V and J are TRBV30 and TRBJ2-5; D perhaps matches TRBD1 (6 bases). Judging by the DNA end, TRBJ2-7 fits better; the J call may be wrong. CDR1 and CDR2 (germline): GTSNPN, SVGIG (reference sequence). The CDR3 length is 13 residues. CDR3 DNA sequence: TGTGCCTGGATTCGCAGGGGAAGCTACGAGCAGTACTTC. This gives the protein CAWIRRGSYEQYF.

A remark on this clone: The sample contains more than one DNA sequence encoding this CDR3. This chain joins TRBV5-4 and TRBJ1-1; 9 nucleotides match TRBD1. The germline V gene encodes CDR1 SGHNT and CDR2 YYREEE (reference sequence). The V gene end was trimmed by 0 bases and the J gene end by 1 base; junction bases not matched to a gene: 4. The CDR3 is made up of 16 amino acids. The CDR3 nucleotides read TGTGCCAGCAGCTTGGGGGGGACAGGGAGGAACACTGAAGCTTTCTTT. Amino acids: CASSLGGTGRNTEAFF.

The chain has TRBV7-9 and TRBJ1-2; TRBD1 matches 8 bases. V shed 5 bases and J 3 bases; nucleotides not matched to a gene: 11. CDR3 length: 16 amino acids. Germline V gene data show CDR1 as SEHNR and CDR2 as FQNEAQ (reference sequence). The CDR3 nucleotides are TGTGCCAGCAGCCAGGTACTGGACAGGGACTACTATGGCTACACCTTC. Protein: CASSQVLDRDYYGYTF.

This clone was picked up one time. V usage is TRBV6-5 and J usage is TRBJ1-1; D is perhaps TRBD1 (6 bases). The V and J ends lost 5 bases and 4 bases respectively, with 11 bases between them. This CDR3 spans 13 amino acids. Germline values: CDR1 MNHEY, CDR2 SVGAGI. The CDR3 nucleotides read TGTGCCAGCAGTCGTACAGGGCTCACTGAAGCTTTCTTT. Translating it yields CASSRTGLTEAFF.

V usage is TRBV15 and J usage is TRBJ1-5, with 11 bases matching TRBD1. With 1 base clipped from V and 6 bases from J, the junction kept 5 bases outside the gene matches. Germline V gene sequence: CDR1 LNHNV, CDR2 YYDKDF (reference sequence). CDR3 length: 16 amino acids. CDR3 region: CATSRAWGQGGQPQHF. The CDR3 DNA reads TGTGCCACCAGCAGAGCTTGGGGACAGGGGGGTCAGCCCCAGCATTTT.

This clone showed up just a few times. This is likely an artifact of a read error, given a far larger clone one base away. The sample contains more than one DNA sequence encoding this CDR3. This chain uses TRBV10-2 with TRBJ1-5; tentatively, D is TRBD1 (6 bases). Germline CDR1 is WSHSY and CDR2 is SAAADI. The CDR3 contains 13 residues. The CDR3 bases are TGCGCCAGCACGACAGGATGGGATCAGCCACAGCATTTT. Translating gives CASTTGWDQPQHF.

V usage is TRBV7-2 and J usage is TRBJ2-3; no reliable D call. Germline assignment: CDR1 SGHTA and CDR2 FQGNSA. V was pared by 7 bases and J by 4 bases, with 9 bases between. This CDR3 spans 12 amino acids. CDR3 protein: CASTSEADTQYF. In DNA, the CDR3 is TGTGCCAGCACCTCAGAAGCAGATACGCAGTATTTT. Using reference TRBV7-2 and TRBJ2-3 for the parts outside the CDR3, the full variable domain is GAGVSQSPSNKVTEKGKDVELRCDPISGHTALYWYRQSLGQGLEFLIYFQGNSAPDKSGLPSDRFSAERTGGSVSTLTIQRTQQEDSAVYLCASTSEADTQYFGPGTRLTVL.

This CDR3 is CASSGQGNTEAFF. The CDR3 DNA sequence: TGCGCCAGCAGTGGACAGGGGAACACTGAAGCTTTCTTT. The gene calls are TRBV5-1 and TRBJ1-1; 8 positions match TRBD1. V gave up 5 bases and J gave up 1 base; unmatched junction bases: 1. The CDR3 consists of 13 residues. Germline loops: CDR1 SGHRS, CDR2 YFSETQ.

This clone has a single count. The chain combines TRBV10-3 with TRBJ2-7; TRBD2 agrees at 11 bases. The CDR3 has 16 residues. Per germline, CDR1 ENHRY and CDR2 SYGVKD. The trim removed 0 bases at V and 0 bases at J, leaving 1 base unmatched. DNA for the CDR3: TGTGCCATCAGTGAGTCGACTAGCGGGGTCTCCTACGAGCAGTACTTC. The encoded protein is CAISESTSGVSYEQYF.

The chain links TRBV27 to TRBJ2-6; D might be TRBD1 (5 bases). V was pared by 5 bases and J by 0 bases, with 20 bases between. Germline V CDR1 and CDR2: MNHEY, SMNVEV (reference sequence). CDR3 length: 19 residues. The CDR3 loop reads CASSQWSAGPRSGANVLTF. The DNA of the CDR3 is TGTGCCAGCAGTCAATGGAGTGCAGGGCCCCGCTCTGGGGCCAACGTCCTGACTTTC.

The chain carries TRBV12-5 and TRBJ2-1; 13 bases match TRBD2. This CDR3 has 14 amino acids. The junction had 9 bases not matched to a gene; V was cut back by 9 bases and J by 10 bases. Germline V gene lookup returns CDR1 LGHNT and CDR2 FRNRAP. CDR3 loop: CARPGTSGVQEQFF. The CDR3 nucleotides are TGTGCTAGACCCGGGACTAGCGGGGTCCAGGAGCAGTTCTTC.

V gene TRBV18 combines with J gene TRBJ1-4; D is possibly TRBD1 (6 bases). V lost 5 bases, J lost 8 bases, and 12 bases lay in between. CDR1 and CDR2 (germline): KGHSH, LQKENI. CDR3 length: 13 amino acids. The CDR3 DNA reads TGTGCCAGCTCAGAAGGGGGAGAAGAAAAACTGTTTTTT. Protein: CASSEGGEEKLFF.

Here the CDR3 reads CASSGGLPYEQYF. The CDR3, as DNA: TGTGCCAGCAGTGGGGGACTACCCTACGAGCAGTACTTC. This chain connects TRBV28 to TRBJ2-7; 7 bases are a match to TRBD2. Germline-derived CDR1 and CDR2 are MDHEN and SYDVKM. CDR3 length: 13 amino acids. V shed 5 bases and J 2 bases; nucleotides not matched to a gene: 3. The whole variable domain, filled in from reference TRBV28 and TRBJ2-7, reads DVKVTQSSRYLVKRTGEKVFLECVQDMDHENMFWYRQDPGLGLRLIYFSYDVKMKEKGDIPEGYSVSREKKERFSLILESASTNQTSMYLCASSGGLPYEQYFGPGTRLTVT.

J is TRBJ1-1 and V is TRBV18, with D possibly TRBD1 on 6 matching bases. V was trimmed by 5 bases and J by 5 bases, leaving 15 bases between them. The CDR3 loop spans 14 amino acids. Germline CDR1 and CDR2: KGHSH and LQKENI. CDR3 sequence (DNA): TGTGCCAGCTCATTAAAACAGGGCAGTACTGAAGCTTTCTTT. This sequence encodes CASSLKQGSTEAFF.

The genes are TRBV10-3 and TRBJ2-7; TRBD1 might be the D (6 bases). Germline V lookup: CDR1 ENHRY, CDR2 SYGVKD. This CDR3 contains 12 residues. Trimming took 10 bases from V and 2 from J, leaving 12 bases between them. The CDR3 region has the DNA TGTGCCACCCGGGACACCCCCTACGAGCAGTACTTC. This codes for CATRDTPYEQYF.

The rearrangement joins TRBV18 to TRBJ2-7; possible D gene TRBD1, 5 bases. The CDR3 runs to 12 residues. The germline CDR1 and CDR2 sequences are KGHSH and LQKENI. Deletions cut 2 bases from V and 4 bases from J, with 6 bases between. The DNA of the CDR3 is TGTGCCAGCTCACCAGGGGCATACGAGCAGTACTTC. This gives the protein CASSPGAYEQYF.

The chain joins TRBV5-1 to TRBJ2-1, with 16 bases matching TRBD2. This CDR3 contains 16 residues. The ends lost 3 bases at V and 6 bases at J; junction bases unmatched: 3. The V gene's germline CDR1 is SGHRS and CDR2 YFSETQ. The CDR3 loop is CASSWGLAGGTNEQFF. In DNA form, the CDR3 reads TGCGCCAGCAGCTGGGGACTAGCGGGAGGGACCAATGAGCAGTTCTTC.

The chain links TRBV4-1 to TRBJ1-2; D remains unclear. Trimming stripped 6 bases from V and 2 bases from J, with 13 bases between. The CDR3 covers 14 residues. CDR1 MGHRA and CDR2 YSYEKL come from the germline V gene. The CDR3 coding sequence is TGCGCCAGCAGACCTCGAGACACCAACTATGGCTACACCTTC. Translating gives CASRPRDTNYGYTF.

This clone was detected a few times. As DNA, the CDR3 is TGTGCCAGCAGTGAAGGGGATAGCAATCAGCCCCAGCATTTT. Residues: CASSEGDSNQPQHF. This chain joins TRBV6-4 and TRBJ1-5; D possibly corresponds to TRBD1 (5 bases). The germline V gene encodes CDR1 MRHNA and CDR2 SNTAGT. The length of the CDR3 is 14 residues. Trimming cost V 3 bases and J 0 bases, with 6 bases left between them.

This clone showed up just a few times. This chain links TRBV10-3 with TRBJ2-3; tentatively, D is TRBD1 (7 bases). The CDR3 covers 14 residues. Germline V gives CDR1 ENHRY, CDR2 SYGVKD. The V gene lost 8 bases and the J gene lost 3 bases, with 15 bases spanning the gap. CDR3: CAIGGGAQTDTQYF. As DNA, the CDR3 is TGTGCCATCGGAGGGGGCGCCCAGACAGATACGCAGTATTTT.

This clone came up a few times. The chain recombines TRBV14 with TRBJ1-2; maybe TRBD1 (6 bases). Looked up from germline, CDR1 is SGHDN and CDR2 is FVKESK. The CDR3 contains 12 residues. Trimming pared 2 bases from V and 6 bases from J, leaving 7 bases between. The CDR3 spells CASSQNRDGYTF. The CDR3 bases are TGTGCCAGCAGCCAAAACAGGGATGGCTACACCTTC.